This T cell receptor (beta chain) was documented in a study of blood T cell repertoires in COVID-19. Per the original data handling: Estimates of nucleated cell counts were drawn from the amplification of reference gene primers. Produced via immunoSEQ multiplex PCR; TCRdb's table is partial and in-frame only. The D gene and trimming were derived from the DNA, and the V and J assignments and clone size from that table. The table has about 380,000 clones, roughly 85% seen once. The germline V gene encodes CDR1 SGHAT and CDR2 FQNNGV. V was pared by 3 bases and J by 0 bases, with 3 bases of the junction left unmatched. The CDR3 runs 17 residues.

The material sequenced was peripheral blood. This TCR was sampled from a young woman with acute or convalescent COVID-19. The genes are TRBV11-2 and TRBJ2-2; 11 positions agree with TRBD2. The chain's CDR3 is CASSFPTSGTNTGELFF. Here the CDR3 DNA reads TGTGCCAGCAGCTTTCCGACTAGCGGGACGAACACCGGGGAGCTGTTTTTT.